Listed here are 22 T cell receptor beta chains from one sample, sequenced in a study of blood T cell repertoires in COVID-19. Profiling relied on immunoSEQ multiplex PCR, and the TCRdb table lists in-frame clones only, not all of them. The sample yields some 180,000 clones, 88% seen once. The sample consisted of peripheral blood. All receptors come from a man in his fifties who had recovered from COVID-19.

The chain carries TRBV9 and TRBJ1-3; D ambiguous. Trimming removed 3 bases at V and 0 bases at J, with 7 bases between. The CDR3 is made up of 14 amino acids. Germline lookup yields CDR1 SGDLS and CDR2 YYNGEE. Here the CDR3 DNA reads TGTGCCAGCAGCGGGGCCAGCTCTGGAAACACCATATATTTT. Protein sequence: CASSGASSGNTIYF.

The J gene is TRBJ1-2, the V gene TRBV10-3; 8 bases agree with TRBD1. CDR3 length: 16 amino acids. V shed 0 bases, J shed 8 bases, and the junction held 11 bases outside the gene matches. Germline V gene lookup returns CDR1 ENHRY and CDR2 SYGVKD. The CDR3 DNA reads TGTGCCATCAGTGAGTCTGTCGGCAGGGGGCGAGAGGGCTACACCTTC. Translated, it gives CAISESVGRGREGYTF.

The genes are TRBV6-1 and TRBJ1-4; D is ambiguous. The CDR3 contains 17 residues. Germline loops: CDR1 MNHNS, CDR2 SASEGT. V was cut by 4 bases and J by 0 bases, with 15 bases left in between. CDR3 region: CASSALVRTATNEKLFF. For the CDR3, the DNA is TGTGCCAGCAGTGCATTGGTACGGACTGCAACTAATGAAAAACTGTTTTTT.

The chain links TRBV20-1 to TRBJ2-7; 9 bases are shared with TRBD2. The CDR3 is 15 residues long. Trimming removed 3 bases from V and 2 bases from J; junction bases left unmatched: 8. Germline CDR1 and CDR2: DFQATT and SNEGSKA (reference sequence). This CDR3 is CSASPLAGRAYEQYF. As DNA, the CDR3 is TGCAGTGCTAGTCCCCTAGCGGGGCGCGCCTACGAGCAGTACTTC.

The chain employs TRBV10-2 and TRBJ2-2, with 12 nucleotides matching TRBD2. Germline CDR1 WSHSY, CDR2 SAAADI. V gave up 8 bases and J gave up 4 bases; unmatched junction bases: 14. The CDR3 is 18 residues long. CDR3 in amino acids: CASSSPASGGAGTGELFF. The CDR3 DNA is TGCGCCAGCTCCTCCCCAGCTAGCGGGGGGGCGGGCACCGGGGAGCTGTTTTTT.

The gene calls are TRBV5-6 and TRBJ1-2; D might be TRBD1 (5 bases). Germline V CDR1 and CDR2: SGHDT, YYEEEE. Trimming shortened V by 0 bases and J by 8 bases, and 14 bases separated the two germline ends. The CDR3 extends over 14 amino acids. DNA for the CDR3: TGTGCCAGCAGCTTGGCAGGGAACAGGAAAGGCTACACCTTC. Its protein is CASSLAGNRKGYTF.

The chain has TRBV7-2 and TRBJ1-1; D ambiguous. Trimming cost V 1 base and J 0 bases, with 9 bases left between them. Per germline, CDR1 SGHTA and CDR2 FQGNSA. CDR3 length equals 15 residues. The CDR3 sequence is CASSLVDTLNTEAFF. CDR3 DNA: TGTGCCAGCAGCTTAGTTGACACGCTGAACACTGAAGCTTTCTTT.

This chain joins TRBV9 and TRBJ2-3, with 13 bases lining up with TRBD2. Germline CDR1 and CDR2: SGDLS and YYNGEE. V dropped 3 bases and J dropped 6; count of bases not matched to a gene: 7. This CDR3 spans 16 amino acids. The CDR3 DNA follows: TGTGCCAGCAGCGCCCGACTAGCGGGAGGATGGGATACGCAGTATTTT. The encoded protein is CASSARLAGGWDTQYF.

The chain combines TRBV7-9 with TRBJ2-3; D is ambiguous. CDR1 is SEHNR, CDR2 FQNEAQ, per germline (reference sequence). CDR3 length: 13 residues. Trimming shortened V by 3 bases and J by 4 bases, and 8 bases separated the two germline ends. CDR3 amino acids: CASSFGNADTQYF. CDR3 nucleotides: TGTGCCAGCAGCTTCGGTAACGCAGATACGCAGTATTTT.

V gene TRBV12-3 or TRBV12-4 combines with J gene TRBJ2-2; TRBD2 might be the D (5 bases). CDR3 length equals 13 residues. Trimming left V 1 base short and J 7 bases short, with 7 bases between. The CDR3 nucleotides read TGTGCCAGCAGTTTAGGGGCGGGCGGGGAGCTGTTTTTT. Amino acids: CASSLGAGGELFF.

The gene calls are TRBV6-2 or TRBV6-3 and TRBJ1-5, with 7 bases lining up with TRBD1. The V segment lost 2 bases and the J segment 3 bases; nucleotides outside the gene matches: 4. This CDR3 comprises 15 residues. CDR1 MNHEY and CDR2 SVGEGT come from the germline V gene. The CDR3 nucleotides read TGTGCCAGCAGTTACGCAGGGGGTGACAATCAGCCCCAGCATTTT. Translation gives CASSYAGGDNQPQHF.

This chain connects TRBV6-5 to TRBJ1-1; 9 bases line up with TRBD1. This CDR3 has 14 residues. Germline-derived CDR1 and CDR2 are MNHEY and SVGAGI. Trimming took 5 bases from V and 3 from J; bases not matched to a gene: 4. The CDR3: CASSTDRGYTEAFF. The CDR3 DNA is TGTGCCAGCAGTACGGACAGGGGATACACTGAAGCTTTCTTT.

The chain recombines TRBV9 with TRBJ1-6, with D perhaps TRBD1 (6 bases). This CDR3 has 15 amino acids. Germline V gene data show CDR1 as SGDLS and CDR2 as YYNGEE. Trimming stripped 3 bases from V and 7 bases from J, with 14 bases between. The CDR3 here is CASSARTGSNSPLHF. The CDR3 DNA reads TGTGCCAGCAGCGCTCGTACAGGGTCCAATTCACCCCTCCACTTT.

The chain's CDR3 is CASSADRGLTGELFF. The CDR3 DNA reads TGTGCCAGCAGTGCAGACAGGGGCCTCACCGGGGAGCTGTTTTTT. V usage is TRBV6-2 or TRBV6-3 and J usage is TRBJ2-2; 8 bases line up with TRBD1. The CDR3 spans 15 residues. Germline V gene sequence: CDR1 MNHEY, CDR2 SVGEGT. V shed 5 bases, J shed 4 bases, and the junction held 6 bases outside the gene matches.

The V call is TRBV27, the J call TRBJ2-3; unclear D gene. Germline CDR1 is MNHEY and CDR2 is SMNVEV (reference sequence). The CDR3 consists of 15 residues. Deletions cut 7 bases from V and 2 bases from J, with 16 bases between. CDR3 residues: CASIPAAAITDTQYF. The DNA for the CDR3 is TGTGCCAGCATTCCGGCGGCAGCGATCACAGATACGCAGTATTTT.

This clone has a single count. The V gene is TRBV28, the J gene TRBJ2-7; the D is unclear. The CDR3 is 15 amino acids. Germline V gene sequence: CDR1 MDHEN, CDR2 SYDVKM. Trimming removed 3 bases from V and 7 bases from J, with 19 bases in between. The CDR3 DNA reads TGTGCCAGCAGTTTTGTCTCCAGAAATATACCTGAGCAGTACTTC. The encoded protein is CASSFVSRNIPEQYF.

The chain combines TRBV9 with TRBJ2-1; D gene uncertain. This CDR3 is 14 amino acids long. Germline CDR1 reads SGDLS; CDR2 reads YYNGEE. The ends were cut back, 1 base at V and 8 bases at J, with 13 bases in the middle. CDR3 DNA sequence: TGTGCCAGCAGCGTAACAAGCCAGAGCGATGAGCAGTTCTTC. It yields the protein CASSVTSQSDEQFF.

The V call is TRBV27, the J call TRBJ2-1; TRBD1 aligns across 7 bases. V lost 0 bases and J lost 4; bases outside the gene matches: 9. CDR1 MNHEY and CDR2 SMNVEV come from the germline V gene (reference sequence). The CDR3 covers 17 residues. The CDR3 protein is CASSLSIRGLGYNEQFF. The DNA of the CDR3 is TGTGCCAGCAGTTTATCGATAAGGGGGCTCGGGTACAATGAGCAGTTCTTC.

This clone was seen a single time. The V call is TRBV7-3, the J call TRBJ2-5; 9 bases map to TRBD1. Trimming took 5 bases from V and 4 from J; bases not matched to a gene: 8. Germline values: CDR1 SGHTA, CDR2 FQGTGA. The CDR3 covers 15 residues. CDR3 bases: TGTGCCAGCAGCCTAGGCCCGGGACAGGGAGAGACCCAGTACTTC. It codes for CASSLGPGQGETQYF.

The rearrangement uses TRBV28 and TRBJ1-4; possibly TRBD1 for D (6 bases). Germline V gene data show CDR1 as MDHEN and CDR2 as SYDVKM. V lost 6 bases, J lost 0 bases, and 11 bases lay in between. CDR3 size: 15 residues. In nucleotides, the CDR3 is TGTGCCAGCAGCACAGGGTTTGCAACTAATGAAAAACTGTTTTTT. Encoded protein: CASSTGFATNEKLFF.

The chain is built from TRBV5-1 and TRBJ2-7, with D unresolved. CDR1 is SGHRS and CDR2 is YFSETQ in the germline V gene. The V end was cut by 0 bases, the J end by 0 bases, with 10 bases between. This CDR3 is built from 15 residues. This CDR3 reads CASSLASERSYEQYF. The CDR3 region has the DNA TGCGCCAGCAGCTTGGCCTCAGAACGCTCCTACGAGCAGTACTTC.

V gene TRBV6-5 combines with J gene TRBJ2-7, with D possibly matching TRBD2 (5 bases). The germline gives CDR1 MNHEY, CDR2 SVGAGI. This CDR3 has 15 amino acids. V was shortened by 1 base and J by 7 bases, with 17 bases between the two germline ends. Here the CDR3 DNA reads TGTGCCAGCAGTTACTATTCTAGAGGGAGTGATGAGCAGTACTTC. This gives the protein CASSYYSRGSDEQYF.